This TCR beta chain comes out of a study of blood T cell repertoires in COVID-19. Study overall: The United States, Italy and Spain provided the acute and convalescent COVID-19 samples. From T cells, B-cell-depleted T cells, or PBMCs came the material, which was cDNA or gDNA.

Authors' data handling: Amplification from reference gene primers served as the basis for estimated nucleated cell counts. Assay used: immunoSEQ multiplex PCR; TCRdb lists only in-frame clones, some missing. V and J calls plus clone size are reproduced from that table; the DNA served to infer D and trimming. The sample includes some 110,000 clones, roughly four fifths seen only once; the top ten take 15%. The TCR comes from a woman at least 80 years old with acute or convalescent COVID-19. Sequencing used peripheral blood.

The CDR3 bases are TGTGCTAGTTCTAATAGGGCTAGCGGTTCCTACAATGAGCAGTTCTTC. Its protein is CASSNRASGSYNEQFF. The V call is TRBV12-5, the J call TRBJ2-1; the match to TRBD2 covers 7 bases. J gave up 1 base and V 8 bases, and 11 bases lay outside the gene matches. Germline loops: CDR1 LGHNT, CDR2 FRNRAP. CDR3 size: 16 residues.